This passage covers 21 T cell receptor beta chains from one sample sequenced in a study of blood T cell repertoires in COVID-19. Clones were sequenced by immunoSEQ multiplex PCR, and TCRdb holds only the in-frame ones, with some missing. The sample has 150,000 to 200,000 clones, 70% to 90% seen once. Source material: peripheral blood. Receptor source: a human donor in a cohort sampled during active COVID-19.

The chain uses TRBV6-6 and TRBJ2-2; D is undetermined. Germline V CDR1 and CDR2: MNHNY, SVGAGI (reference sequence). The CDR3 length is 14 residues. V was shortened by 0 bases and J by 5 bases, with 7 bases between the two germline ends. The CDR3: CASSYSSGTGELFF. As DNA, the CDR3 is TGTGCCAGCAGTTACTCTTCCGGGACCGGGGAGCTGTTTTTT.

There are a few counts of this clone. The chain combines TRBV5-6 with TRBJ2-1; 11 nucleotides agree with TRBD2. The CDR3 runs to 15 residues. Trimming at V came to 2 bases and at J to 13 bases, leaving 11 bases not matched to a gene. The germline V gene has CDR1 SGHDT and CDR2 YYEEEE. The CDR3 sequence is CASSFGTSGPSRQFF. For the CDR3, the DNA is TGTGCCAGCAGCTTCGGGACTAGCGGACCCAGTCGACAGTTCTTC.

The rearrangement uses TRBV7-2 and TRBJ2-7, with D possibly being TRBD2 (5 bases). V was trimmed by 3 bases and J by 3 bases, leaving 15 bases between them. The length of the CDR3 is 15 residues. Per germline, CDR1 SGHTA and CDR2 FQGNSA. CDR3 in DNA: TGTGCCAGCAGCTTCTTTGGAATACGGGACTACGAGCAGTACTTC. Translated: CASSFFGIRDYEQYF.

The chain has TRBV5-1 and TRBJ1-1; possibly TRBD1 for D (6 bases). Trimming stripped 4 bases from V and 0 bases from J, with 10 bases between. The CDR3 sequence is 14 residues long. CDR1 and CDR2 (germline): SGHRS, YFSETQ. The CDR3 here is CASSRGGMNTEAFF. CDR3 in DNA: TGCGCCAGCAGCAGGGGGGGCATGAACACTGAAGCTTTCTTT.

The chain couples TRBV4-3 to TRBJ2-6; no firm D call. The CDR3 sequence is 17 residues long. V dropped 1 base and J dropped 0 bases, with 10 bases sitting between them. Germline V gene lookup returns CDR1 LGHNA and CDR2 YSLEER. The CDR3 DNA reads TGCGCCAGCAGCCAAGTGGTACAGTTCTCTGGGGCCAACGTCCTGACTTTC. Amino acid sequence: CASSQVVQFSGANVLTF.

Details on this clone: A much larger clone is a single base away; this may be a read error. The chain combines TRBV5-6 with TRBJ2-2; possible D gene TRBD2, 6 bases. CDR1 SGHDT and CDR2 YYEEEE come from the germline V gene. Between the trimmed V and J ends, which lost 1 base and 8 bases, there was a span of 6 bases. The CDR3 spans 12 residues. The CDR3 sequence: CASSLLAGELFF. The CDR3 DNA is TGTGCCAGCAGCTTGCTAGCGGGGGAGCTGTTTTTT.

The DNA for the CDR3 is TGTGCCAGCAGCCAAGGCAGGACAGGGGCAAGATACGAGCAGTACTTC. Its translation: CASSQGRTGARYEQYF. The chain employs TRBV3-1 (or the pseudogene TRBV3-2) and TRBJ2-7; TRBD1 agrees at 9 bases. The CDR3 length is 16 residues. V lost 1 base and J lost 4; bases outside the gene matches: 8. Germline CDR1 LGHDT, CDR2 YNNKEL (reference sequence).

This rearrangement joins TRBV28 to TRBJ2-7; 11 bases fit TRBD2. Germline V gene data show CDR1 as MDHEN and CDR2 as SYDVKM. Trimming cost V 6 bases and J 2 bases; bases outside gene matches: 3. CDR3 length equals 14 residues. CDR3 in amino acids: CASRNSGRAYEQYF. The CDR3 coding sequence is TGTGCCAGCAGAAATAGCGGGAGGGCCTACGAGCAGTACTTC.

J is TRBJ1-6 and V is TRBV30; 11 bases fit TRBD1. This CDR3 spans 16 amino acids. Germline CDR1 is GTSNPN and CDR2 is SVGIG (reference sequence). Trimming removed 3 bases from V and 3 bases from J; junction bases left unmatched: 4. In DNA form, the CDR3 reads TGTGCCTGGAGGCGGACAGGGGGCTTCTATAATTCACCCCTCCACTTT. This gives the protein CAWRRTGGFYNSPLHF.

CDR3 nucleotides: TGTGCCAGCGAGTCCCGCGGGACAGGGGTTCTGGTGGAAAACATTCAGTACTTC. Translation: CASESRGTGVLVENIQYF. The chain carries TRBV27 and TRBJ2-4; 10 nucleotides align to TRBD1. Germline V gene data show CDR1 as MNHEY and CDR2 as SMNVEV (reference sequence). Germline trimming cut 8 bases from V and 5 bases from J; bases unmatched to any gene: 18. CDR3 length: 18 amino acids.

The chain links TRBV2 to TRBJ2-7; 10 nucleotides match TRBD2. CDR1 is SNHLY, CDR2 FYNNEI, per germline. V dropped 5 bases and J dropped 1; count of bases not matched to a gene: 5. This CDR3 comprises 15 residues. In nucleotides, the CDR3 is TGTGCCAGCAGTCGCGGACTAGCGGAATCCTACGAGCAGTACTTC. Its protein is CASSRGLAESYEQYF.

The chain is built from TRBV4-1 and TRBJ1-2; D is uncertain. V was clipped by 3 bases and J by 6 bases, with 11 bases between them. CDR3 length: 13 amino acids. CDR1 MGHRA and CDR2 YSYEKL come from the germline V gene. The CDR3 spells CASSHQDYHGYTF. The CDR3 nucleotides read TGCGCCAGCAGCCACCAGGACTACCATGGCTACACCTTC.

The V call is TRBV12-3 or TRBV12-4, the J call TRBJ2-5, with a tentative D call TRBD2 (6 bases). The V gene lost 5 bases and the J gene lost 7 bases, with 11 bases spanning the gap. The CDR3 is made up of 12 amino acids. The chain's CDR3 is CASSGDSGTQYF. The CDR3 DNA reads TGTGCCAGCAGTGGGGACTCCGGGACCCAGTACTTC.

The V and J genes are TRBV4-2 and TRBJ2-1; weak D call: TRBD2 (5 bases). Germline V gene data show CDR1 as LGHNA and CDR2 as YNFKEQ. This CDR3 region has 17 residues. V was cut by 1 base and J by 0 bases, with 13 bases left in between. CDR3 DNA sequence: TGTGCCAGCAGCCAAGCAAGGACTCGGAACTCCTACAATGAGCAGTTCTTC. Translating it yields CASSQARTRNSYNEQFF.

CDR3 amino acids: CASSWLDSLTGELFF. The DNA for the CDR3 is TGCGCCAGCAGCTGGCTGGACAGCCTCACCGGGGAGCTGTTTTTT. The chain carries TRBV5-1 and TRBJ2-2; the D gene is possibly TRBD1 (6 bases). Trimming stripped 3 bases from V and 4 bases from J, with 13 bases between. The CDR3 has 15 amino acids. From germline, CDR1 is SGHRS and CDR2 YFSETQ. The full variable domain, rest sourced from reference TRBV5-1 and TRBJ2-2, is KAGVTQTPRYLIKTRGQQVTLSCSPISGHRSVSWYQQTPGQGLQFLFEYFSETQRNKGNFPGRFSGRQFSNSRSEMNVSTLELGDSALYLCASSWLDSLTGELFFGEGSRLTVL.

The V gene is TRBV5-5, the J gene TRBJ2-7; D not resolved. Trimming removed 1 base at V and 4 bases at J, with 12 bases between. CDR3 length: 14 amino acids. CDR1 is SGHKS, CDR2 YYEKEE, per germline (reference sequence). The CDR3 region is CASSLPLVGYEQYF. CDR3 coding DNA: TGTGCCAGCAGCTTGCCTCTAGTGGGTTACGAGCAGTACTTC.

The chain employs TRBV7-9 and TRBJ2-2; perhaps TRBD2 as D (5 bases). CDR3 size: 13 residues. Germline V gives CDR1 SEHNR, CDR2 FQNEAQ (reference sequence). V shed 5 bases and J shed 5 bases, with 9 bases lying between them. This chain's CDR3 is CASSRGGTGELFF. In nucleotides, the CDR3 is TGTGCCAGCAGCCGGGGTGGGACCGGGGAGCTGTTTTTT.

The rearrangement joins TRBV10-3 to TRBJ2-3; 7 nucleotides agree with TRBD1. V was pared by 0 bases and J by 6 bases, with 6 bases of the junction left unmatched. CDR3 size: 15 residues. Germline V gene sequence: CDR1 ENHRY, CDR2 SYGVKD. DNA for the CDR3: TGTGCCATCAGTGAGTCCTCCGGGACAGAGGATACGCAGTATTTT. The encoded protein is CAISESSGTEDTQYF.

J is TRBJ2-7 and V is TRBV6-6; D unclear. This CDR3 is 15 amino acids long. V lost 2 bases and J 1 base, leaving 12 bases between the germline ends. The germline V gene has CDR1 MNHNY and CDR2 SVGAGI (reference sequence). In nucleotides, the CDR3 is TGTGCCAGCAGTTACACCAGGTCCCAGTCCTACGAGCAGTACTTC. This gives the protein CASSYTRSQSYEQYF.

The chain is built from TRBV6-5 and TRBJ2-3, with 7 bases that match TRBD1. V shed 6 bases, J shed 2 bases, and the junction held 8 bases outside the gene matches. The CDR3 has 15 amino acids. Per the germline V gene, CDR1 is MNHEY and CDR2 is SVGAGI. CDR3 loop: CASRRGQGYTDTQYF. The CDR3 DNA sequence: TGTGCCAGCAGGAGGGGGCAGGGCTACACAGATACGCAGTATTTT.

The genes are TRBV5-1 and TRBJ2-7, with TRBD2 identical over 8 bases. The CDR3 totals 14 residues. V was pared by 4 bases and J by 4 bases, with 7 bases of the junction left unmatched. Germline CDR1 is SGHRS and CDR2 is YFSETQ. This CDR3 reads CASSEQGLGYEQYF. The CDR3 DNA is TGCGCCAGCAGCGAGCAGGGACTAGGGTACGAGCAGTACTTC.